This T cell receptor beta chain was found in a study of CXCR3-negative and CXCR3-positive naive CD8 T cells. Findings and caveats of the study: TRB CDR3s of CXCR3-positive naive cells were more hydrophobic than those of CXCR3-negative naive cells.

The authors prepared UMI-labeled TRB cDNA libraries by 5' RACE. TCRdb reprocessed the 5' RACE reads and reports one entry per CDR3 protein, with no DNA. The sample includes 65,000 to 90,000 distinct CDR3 sequences. Notes on this clonotype: Its antigen is as yet unknown.

The CDR3 covers 13 residues. Germline V gene lookup returns CDR1 MNHEY and CDR2 SVGEGT. The material sequenced was naive CXCR3+ CD8+ T cells from blood. Subset specified: CD45RO-CCR7+CD27+CD95- naive CD8+ T cells expressing CXCR3 (TNR3+). This clonotype was obtained from a human donor in good health. Some clones in this sample may be carry-over from other donors' samples. The J gene is TRBJ2-1, the V gene TRBV6-2 or TRBV6-3. CDR3 amino acids: CASSYPDYNEQFF.